This TCR beta chain is from a study of technical replicates of blood from several donors. The CDR3 consists of 12 residues. CDR1 is SGHRS and CDR2 is YFSETQ in the germline V gene. The V and J ends lost 1 base and 4 bases respectively, with 5 bases between them. The repertoire was sequenced with immunoSEQ multiplex PCR; TCRdb's copy has only in-frame clones and lacks some. In the table there are about 66,000 clones, less than 98% of which are singletons. Sequences were obtained from T cells isolated from PBMCs. The chain employs TRBV5-1 and TRBJ1-1; D is possibly TRBD1 (5 bases). The TCR comes from a human donor in good health. This chain's CDR3 is CASSLQGTEAFF. The CDR3 nucleotides read TGCGCCAGCAGCTTGCAGGGCACTGAAGCTTTCTTT.